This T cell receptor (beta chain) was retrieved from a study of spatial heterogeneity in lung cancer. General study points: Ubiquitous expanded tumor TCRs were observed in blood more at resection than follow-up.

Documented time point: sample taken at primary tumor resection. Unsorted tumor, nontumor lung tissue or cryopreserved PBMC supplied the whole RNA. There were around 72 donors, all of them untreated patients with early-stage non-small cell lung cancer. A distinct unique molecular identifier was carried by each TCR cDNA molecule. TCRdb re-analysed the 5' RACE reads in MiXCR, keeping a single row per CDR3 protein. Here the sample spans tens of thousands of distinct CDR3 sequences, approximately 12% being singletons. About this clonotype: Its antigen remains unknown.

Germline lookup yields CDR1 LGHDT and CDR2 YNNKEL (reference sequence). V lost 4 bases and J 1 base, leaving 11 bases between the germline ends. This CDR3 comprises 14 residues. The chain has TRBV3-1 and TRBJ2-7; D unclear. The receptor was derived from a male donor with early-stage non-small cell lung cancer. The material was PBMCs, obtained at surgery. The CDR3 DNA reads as TGTGCCAGCAGCCCGAACCGGTTTTCCTACGAGCAGTACTTC. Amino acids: CASSPNRFSYEQYF.